The 23 T cell receptor beta chains listed next were all sequenced from one sample in a study of shared T cell receptors in the human thymus. The data were produced by immunoSEQ multiplex PCR, yet TCRdb's version contains in-frame clones alone and is incomplete. The sample lists 630,000 or so clones, about 90% occurring once. These same data were also listed under a study on human thymus T cells.

The sequencing sample was made of thymocytes. The receptor source for this set is a boy under three years old with a congenital heart defect.

The chain has TRBV7-8 and TRBJ1-1; D gene uncertain. V lost 1 base to trimming and J lost 3 bases, with 12 bases between them. From germline, CDR1 is SGHVS and CDR2 FQNEAQ. The CDR3 is 15 amino acids. CDR3 bases: TGTGCCAGCAGCTTAGGAGTCCGGGAATACACTGAAGCTTTCTTT. It yields the protein CASSLGVREYTEAFF.

This clone was counted a single time. The rearrangement uses TRBV28 and TRBJ2-3, with 12 bases matching TRBD2. The CDR3 is 17 residues long. Germline V lookup: CDR1 MDHEN, CDR2 SYDVKM. Germline trimming cut 4 bases from V and 3 bases from J; bases unmatched to any gene: 8. DNA for the CDR3: TGTGCCAGCAGTTCTAGCGGGAGGGCCCTCTTAACAGATACGCAGTATTTT. It specifies CASSSSGRALLTDTQYF.

The gene calls are TRBV4-1 and TRBJ2-3; 10 bases are shared with TRBD2. This CDR3 spans 18 amino acids. V shed 8 bases and J 3 bases; nucleotides not matched to a gene: 17. Looked up from germline, CDR1 is MGHRA and CDR2 is YSYEKL. The CDR3 nucleotides read TGCGCCAGCTCACCAAGCGAAGGTCAGCGGGGGGGAACAGATACGCAGTATTTT. It encodes CASSPSEGQRGGTDTQYF.

This clone was recorded only once. V gene TRBV30 combines with J gene TRBJ2-3; no clear D gene. CDR3 size: 13 residues. CDR1 GTSNPN and CDR2 SVGIG come from the germline V gene (reference sequence). The ends were cut back, 3 bases at V and 0 bases at J, with 7 bases in the middle. The CDR3 spells CAWRTYSTDTQYF. The CDR3 nucleotides are TGTGCCTGGAGGACATATAGCACAGATACGCAGTATTTT.

The gene calls are TRBV10-3 and TRBJ1-2; TRBD1 might be the D (5 bases). Germline V gene sequence: CDR1 ENHRY, CDR2 SYGVKD. Trimming took 9 bases from V and 7 from J, leaving 15 bases between them. This CDR3 region has 12 residues. CDR3 sequence (DNA): TGTGCCATGGGGGGATGGACAACTGGCTACACCTTC. Translated, it gives CAMGGWTTGYTF.

Only one count was recorded for this clone. The J gene is TRBJ2-3, the V gene TRBV27; 11 nucleotides match TRBD2. This CDR3 comprises 15 residues. V shed 2 bases and J 3 bases; nucleotides not matched to a gene: 1. Germline V gene lookup returns CDR1 MNHEY and CDR2 SMNVEV (reference sequence). The CDR3 is CASSLGTSGTDTQYF. The CDR3 DNA follows: TGTGCCAGCAGTTTAGGGACTAGCGGAACAGATACGCAGTATTTT.

The chain employs TRBV5-6 and TRBJ1-1; no clear D gene. CDR1 SGHDT and CDR2 YYEEEE come from the germline V gene. The CDR3 is 18 residues long. The ends were cut back, 4 bases at V and 1 base at J, with 23 bases in the middle. CDR3 DNA: TGTGCCAGCAGCCCCCGCGGGCAGGCCGGGTGGGAGAACACTGAAGCTTTCTTT. The encoded protein is CASSPRGQAGWENTEAFF.

The rearrangement uses TRBV6-5 and TRBJ1-5, with D perhaps TRBD1 (5 bases). This CDR3 has 16 amino acids. The V end was cut by 0 bases, the J end by 6 bases, with 15 bases between. Germline V gene sequence: CDR1 MNHEY, CDR2 SVGAGI. CDR3 sequence (DNA): TGTGCCAGCAGTTACTCGACTAGGGGAGATTTTCAGCCCCAGCATTTT. Translated, it gives CASSYSTRGDFQPQHF.

The chain has TRBV27 and TRBJ2-7; TRBD2 is a possible D gene (6 bases). Trimming left V 4 bases short and J 2 bases short, with 9 bases between. Germline CDR1 MNHEY, CDR2 SMNVEV (reference sequence). CDR3 size: 13 residues. CDR3 sequence reads: CASSSRGTYEQYF. DNA for the CDR3: TGTGCCAGCAGTTCCCGGGGGACCTACGAGCAGTACTTC.

CDR3 in amino acids: CASSPLDRAKTQYF. The CDR3 DNA is TGTGCCAGCAGTCCTTTGGACAGGGCAAAGACCCAGTACTTC. V usage is TRBV25-1 and J usage is TRBJ2-5, with 8 bases matching TRBD1. After removal of 5 bases from V and 6 bases from J, the junction contained 8 bases not matched to a gene. The CDR3 spans 14 residues. The germline V gene has CDR1 MGHDK and CDR2 SYGVNS.

The chain uses TRBV27 and TRBJ1-2; 11 positions agree with TRBD1. CDR1 is MNHEY and CDR2 is SMNVEV in the germline V gene (reference sequence). CDR3 length equals 17 residues. V was pared by 4 bases and J by 0 bases, with 7 bases of the junction left unmatched. CDR3 amino acids: CASSSMDRGLSNYGYTF. CDR3 DNA: TGTGCCAGCAGTTCTATGGACAGGGGGCTTTCTAACTATGGCTACACCTTC.

This clone was observed once. The CDR3 loop reads CASSLPGTSGRAVTDTQYF. CDR3 in DNA: TGTGCCAGCAGCTTGCCCGGGACTAGCGGGAGGGCCGTCACAGATACGCAGTATTTT. The gene calls are TRBV5-4 and TRBJ2-3, with TRBD2 matching 16 bases. This CDR3 region has 19 residues. CDR1 is SGHNT and CDR2 is YYREEE in the germline V gene (reference sequence). V shed 1 base, J shed 2 bases, and the junction held 7 bases outside the gene matches.

CDR3 region: CASSQDLGGTSGQGKNQPQHF. DNA of the CDR3: TGCGCCAGCAGCCAAGATCTCGGCGGGACATCAGGACAGGGGAAAAATCAGCCCCAGCATTTT. This chain joins TRBV4-3 and TRBJ1-5; 9 bases fit TRBD1. Unmatched junction bases numbered 19, after V lost 0 bases and J lost 4 bases. CDR1 is LGHNA and CDR2 is YSLEER in the germline V gene. The CDR3 has 21 amino acids.

The CDR3 loop reads CASSLEGYEQYF. The CDR3 region has the DNA TGCGCCAGCAGCTTGGAGGGGTACGAGCAGTACTTC. The chain joins TRBV5-1 to TRBJ2-7, with D possibly matching TRBD1 (5 bases). The length of the CDR3 is 12 residues. The V gene's germline CDR1 is SGHRS and CDR2 YFSETQ. The V and J ends lost 0 bases and 4 bases respectively, with 5 bases between them. The complete variable domain, with remaining parts taken from reference TRBV5-1 and TRBJ2-7, reads KAGVTQTPRYLIKTRGQQVTLSCSPISGHRSVSWYQQTPGQGLQFLFEYFSETQRNKGNFPGRFSGRQFSNSRSEMNVSTLELGDSALYLCASSLEGYEQYFGPGTRLTVT.

In its sample, this clone was seen once. The chain uses TRBV11-2 and TRBJ2-5, with 7 bases aligning to TRBD1. J gave up 2 bases and V 1 base, and 7 bases lay outside the gene matches. The CDR3 is 16 residues long. Per the germline V gene, CDR1 is SGHAT and CDR2 is FQNNGV. The CDR3, as DNA: TGTGCCAGCAGCTTAGGGGCCGGGACAGAGCAAGAGACCCAGTACTTC. It specifies CASSLGAGTEQETQYF.

The V and J genes are TRBV5-4 and TRBJ2-7; 7 bases line up with TRBD1. V trimming: 0 bases; J trimming: 5 bases; junction bases outside the gene matches: 11. Germline V gene data show CDR1 as SGHNT and CDR2 as YYREEE (reference sequence). The CDR3 is made up of 16 amino acids. The CDR3 loop is CASSLGAEGAQNEQYF. CDR3 in DNA: TGTGCCAGCAGCTTGGGCGCCGAGGGGGCGCAAAACGAGCAGTACTTC. The whole variable domain, filled in from reference TRBV5-4 and TRBJ2-7, reads ETGVTQSPTHLIKTRGQQVTLRCSSQSGHNTVSWYQQALGQGPQFIFQYYREEENGRGNFPPRFSGLQFPNYSSELNVNALELDDSALYLCASSLGAEGAQNEQYFGPGTRLTVT.

The gene calls are TRBV25-1 and TRBJ1-1; D is ambiguous. Deletions cut 2 bases from V and 0 bases from J, with 4 bases between. This CDR3 spans 13 amino acids. CDR1 is MGHDK and CDR2 is SYGVNS in the germline V gene. As DNA, the CDR3 is TGTGCCAGCAGTGAAGGGCTGAACACTGAAGCTTTCTTT. Its protein is CASSEGLNTEAFF. The entire variable domain, with the rest obtained from reference TRBV25-1 and TRBJ1-1, is as follows: EADIYQTPRYLVIGTGKKITLECSQTMGHDKMYWYQQDPGMELHLIHYSYGVNSTEKGDLSSESTVSRIRTEHFPLTLESARPSHTSQYLCASSEGLNTEAFFGQGTRLTVV.

The chain couples TRBV15 to TRBJ1-4; 7 nucleotides agree with TRBD1. With 3 bases clipped from V and 5 bases from J, the junction kept 15 bases outside the gene matches. Germline CDR1 is LNHNV and CDR2 is YYDKDF (reference sequence). The CDR3 spans 18 residues. CDR3 in amino acids: CATSRDRWSPNFNEKLFF. The DNA for the CDR3 is TGTGCCACCAGCAGGGACAGGTGGTCCCCCAACTTCAATGAAAAACTGTTTTTT.

V gene TRBV18 combines with J gene TRBJ1-5; D is unresolved. Germline V lookup: CDR1 KGHSH, CDR2 LQKENI. The germline V and J ends were trimmed by 10 bases and 3 bases, with 13 bases remaining between them. The CDR3 spans 13 residues. CDR3 protein: CAKCSEDNQPQHF. The CDR3 DNA reads TGTGCCAAATGCTCGGAGGACAATCAGCCCCAGCATTTT. The full variable domain, in which reference TRBV18 and TRBJ1-5 provide the parts outside the CDR3, is NAGVMQNPRHLVRRRGQEARLRCSPMKGHSHVYWYRQLPEEGLKFMVYLQKENIIDESGMPKERFSAEFPKEGPSILRIQQVVRGDSAAYFCAKCSEDNQPQHFGDGTRLSIL.

The rearrangement joins TRBV5-1 to TRBJ1-1; D is ambiguous. The germline gives CDR1 SGHRS, CDR2 YFSETQ. The CDR3 spans 14 residues. Trimming took 0 bases from V and 1 from J, leaving 7 bases between them. CDR3 protein: CASSLVARNTEAFF. The CDR3 bases are TGCGCCAGCAGCTTGGTAGCGAGGAACACTGAAGCTTTCTTT.

J is TRBJ2-1 and V is TRBV4-1; 12 bases align to TRBD2. The CDR3 length is 16 residues. Germline V gene lookup returns CDR1 MGHRA and CDR2 YSYEKL. J lost 5 bases, V lost 0 bases, and 2 bases had no gene match. The CDR3 nucleotides read TGCGCCAGCAGCCAAGAAACTAGCGGGGGGAACAATGAGCAGTTCTTC. Protein sequence: CASSQETSGGNNEQFF.

The chain recombines TRBV27 with TRBJ2-7, with a possible D match to TRBD2 (6 bases). Germline CDR1 MNHEY, CDR2 SMNVEV (reference sequence). CDR3 size: 14 residues. Trimming removed 5 bases at V and 2 bases at J, with 13 bases between. CDR3 nucleotides: TGTGCCAGCAGTAGAGGGACTCTGACCTACGAGCAGTACTTC. Residues: CASSRGTLTYEQYF.

The chain joins TRBV4-3 to TRBJ2-2; 8 positions match TRBD2. V lost 1 base and J lost 3; bases outside the gene matches: 7. In germline, CDR1 is LGHNA, CDR2 YSLEER. The CDR3 totals 17 residues. The CDR3 nucleotides read TGCGCCAGCAGCCAAGGTAGCGGGGCGAAATACACCGGGGAGCTGTTTTTT. It yields the protein CASSQGSGAKYTGELFF.